This T cell receptor (beta chain) was identified in a study of PD-L1 blockade in urothelial cancer. Study conclusions and caveats: When measured at 3 weeks, tumor-associated blood clones expanded more in durable-benefit patients.

Time point denoted: pretreatment peripheral blood. Samples spanned pretreatment and treatment, with 1 to 8 time points per patient. CDR1 and CDR2 from the germline V gene are SGHDT and YYEEEE. The CDR3 runs 14 residues. J gave up 2 bases and V 4 bases, and 5 bases lay outside the gene matches. Details on this clone: Its cognate antigen is unknown.

The authors spiked synthetic TCR analog templates into each PCR. The repertoire was sequenced with immunoSEQ multiplex PCR; TCRdb's copy has only in-frame clones and lacks some. This sample has under 70,000 clones, with about 81% found just once. The sequenced sample was PBMCs, obtained around atezolizumab (anti-PD-L1) treatment. The clonotype comes from a man between 70 and 80 years old with urothelial cancer. The V call is TRBV5-6, the J call TRBJ2-7, with 8 bases identical to TRBD1. The CDR3 reads CASSRQGTTYEQYF. The CDR3 nucleotides read TGTGCCAGCAGCAGACAGGGGACGACCTACGAGCAGTACTTC.